This section outlines one T cell receptor (beta chain) sequence together with its context. Via MiXCR, TCRdb re-called the 5' RACE reads, giving one row per CDR3 protein. The sample lists some 440,000 distinct CDR3 sequences; 20% to 30% were seen once. These data are taken from a study of identical twins. These sequences were also reported in another study, on T cells expressing NK-cell markers.

The clonotype was recovered from a woman under 30 in good health. Sequences were obtained from CD4+ T cells sorted from blood.

CDR3 bases: TGTGCTTCTCGACAGGTAGCTAACTATGGCTACACCTTC. Its translation: CASRQVANYGYTF. The genes are TRBV19 and TRBJ1-2; maybe TRBD1 (6 bases). This CDR3 is built from 13 residues. Looked up from germline, CDR1 is LNHDA and CDR2 is SQIVND (reference sequence).